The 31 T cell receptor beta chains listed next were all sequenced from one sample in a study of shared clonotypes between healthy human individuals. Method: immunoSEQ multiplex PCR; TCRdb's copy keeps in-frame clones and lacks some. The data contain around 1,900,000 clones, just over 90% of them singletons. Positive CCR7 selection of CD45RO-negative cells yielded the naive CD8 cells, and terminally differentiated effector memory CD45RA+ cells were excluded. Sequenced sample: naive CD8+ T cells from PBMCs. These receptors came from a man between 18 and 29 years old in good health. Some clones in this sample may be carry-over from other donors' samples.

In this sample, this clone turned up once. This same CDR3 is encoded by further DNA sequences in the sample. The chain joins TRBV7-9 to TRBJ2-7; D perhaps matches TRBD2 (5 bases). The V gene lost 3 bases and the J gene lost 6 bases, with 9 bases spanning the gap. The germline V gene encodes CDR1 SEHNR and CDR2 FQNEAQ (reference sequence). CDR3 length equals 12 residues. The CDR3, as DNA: TGTGCCAGCAGCTTTGGAGGCGGCGAGCAGTACTTC. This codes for CASSFGGGEQYF.

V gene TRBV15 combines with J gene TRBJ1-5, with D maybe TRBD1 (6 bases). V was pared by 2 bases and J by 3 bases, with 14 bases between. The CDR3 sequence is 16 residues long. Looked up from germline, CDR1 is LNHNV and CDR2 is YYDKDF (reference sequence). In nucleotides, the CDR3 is TGTGCCACCAGCAGATTACAGGGTATTCACAATCAGCCCCAGCATTTT. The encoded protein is CATSRLQGIHNQPQHF.

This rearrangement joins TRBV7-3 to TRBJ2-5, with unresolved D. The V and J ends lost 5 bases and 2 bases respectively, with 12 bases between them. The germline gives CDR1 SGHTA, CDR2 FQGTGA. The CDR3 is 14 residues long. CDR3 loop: CASSPDHSQETQYF. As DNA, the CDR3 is TGTGCCAGCAGCCCCGACCACTCGCAAGAGACCCAGTACTTC.

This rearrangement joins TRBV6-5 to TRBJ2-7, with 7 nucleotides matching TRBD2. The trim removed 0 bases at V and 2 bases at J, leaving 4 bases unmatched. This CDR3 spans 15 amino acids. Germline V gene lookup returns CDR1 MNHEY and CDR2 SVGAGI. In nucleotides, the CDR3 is TGTGCCAGCAGTTACTCGTTTCGGGAGGCCTACGAGCAGTACTTC. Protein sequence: CASSYSFREAYEQYF.

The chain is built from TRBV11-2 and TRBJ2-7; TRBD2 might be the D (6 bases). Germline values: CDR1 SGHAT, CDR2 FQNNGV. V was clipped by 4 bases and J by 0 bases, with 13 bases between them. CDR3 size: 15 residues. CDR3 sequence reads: CASSWGSGPSYEQYF. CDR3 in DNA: TGTGCCAGCAGCTGGGGTAGCGGACCCTCCTACGAGCAGTACTTC.

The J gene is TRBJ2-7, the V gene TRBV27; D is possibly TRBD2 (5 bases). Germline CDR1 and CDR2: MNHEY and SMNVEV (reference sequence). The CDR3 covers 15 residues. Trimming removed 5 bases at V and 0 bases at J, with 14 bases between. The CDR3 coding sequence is TGTGCCAGCAGTCCAGGACTGCCCTCCTCCTACGAGCAGTACTTC. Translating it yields CASSPGLPSSYEQYF.

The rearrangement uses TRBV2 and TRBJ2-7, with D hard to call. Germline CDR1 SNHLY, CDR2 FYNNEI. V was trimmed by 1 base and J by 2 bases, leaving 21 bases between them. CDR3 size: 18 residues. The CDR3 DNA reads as TGTGCCAGCAGTGAAGAGGAAAGGGTGGCGGCTGAACCCTACGAGCAGTACTTC. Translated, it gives CASSEEERVAAEPYEQYF.

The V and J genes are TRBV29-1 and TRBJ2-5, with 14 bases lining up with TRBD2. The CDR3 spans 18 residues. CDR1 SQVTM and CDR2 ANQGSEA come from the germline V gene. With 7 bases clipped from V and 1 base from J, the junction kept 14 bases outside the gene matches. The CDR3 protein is CSEKTSGRESWSQETQYF. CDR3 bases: TGCAGCGAAAAGACTAGCGGGAGGGAAAGTTGGAGCCAAGAGACCCAGTACTTC.

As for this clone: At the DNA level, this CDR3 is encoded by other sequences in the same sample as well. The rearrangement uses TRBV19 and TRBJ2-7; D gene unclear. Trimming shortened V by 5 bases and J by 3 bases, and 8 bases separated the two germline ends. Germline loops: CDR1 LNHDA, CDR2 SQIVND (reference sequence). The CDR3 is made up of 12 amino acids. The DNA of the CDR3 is TGTGCCAGTAGTCCCTCTGGCTACGAGCAGTACTTC. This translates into CASSPSGYEQYF.

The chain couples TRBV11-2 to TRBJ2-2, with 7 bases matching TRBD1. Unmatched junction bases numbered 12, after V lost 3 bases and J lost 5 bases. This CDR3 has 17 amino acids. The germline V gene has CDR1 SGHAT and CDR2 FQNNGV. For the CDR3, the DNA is TGTGCCAGCAGCTTTAGACCGGGACAGAAGGGGACCGGGGAGCTGTTTTTT. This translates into CASSFRPGQKGTGELFF.

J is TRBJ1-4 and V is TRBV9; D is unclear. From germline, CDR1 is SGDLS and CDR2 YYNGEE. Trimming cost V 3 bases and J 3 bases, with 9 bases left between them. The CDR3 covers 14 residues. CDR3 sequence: CASSAGRANEKLFF. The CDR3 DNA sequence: TGTGCCAGCAGCGCCGGGAGGGCTAATGAAAAACTGTTTTTT.

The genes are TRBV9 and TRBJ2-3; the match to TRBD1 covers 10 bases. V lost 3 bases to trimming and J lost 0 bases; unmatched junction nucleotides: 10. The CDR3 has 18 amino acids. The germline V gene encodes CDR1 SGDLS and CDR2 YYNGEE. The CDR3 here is CASSGSGQGLTSTDTQYF. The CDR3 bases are TGTGCCAGCAGCGGATCGGGACAGGGGTTGACGAGCACAGATACGCAGTATTTT.

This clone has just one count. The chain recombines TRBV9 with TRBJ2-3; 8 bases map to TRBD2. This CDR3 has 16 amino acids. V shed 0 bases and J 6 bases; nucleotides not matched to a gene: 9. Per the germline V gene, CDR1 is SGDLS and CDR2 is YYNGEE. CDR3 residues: CASSVEGAGVADTQYF. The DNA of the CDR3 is TGTGCCAGCAGCGTAGAAGGAGCGGGAGTGGCGGATACGCAGTATTTT. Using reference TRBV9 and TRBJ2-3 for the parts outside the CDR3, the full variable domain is DSGVTQTPKHLITATGQRVTLRCSPRSGDLSVYWYQQSLDQGLQFLIQYYNGEERAKGNILERFSAQQFPDLHSELNLSSLELGDSALYFCASSVEGAGVADTQYFGPGTRLTVL.

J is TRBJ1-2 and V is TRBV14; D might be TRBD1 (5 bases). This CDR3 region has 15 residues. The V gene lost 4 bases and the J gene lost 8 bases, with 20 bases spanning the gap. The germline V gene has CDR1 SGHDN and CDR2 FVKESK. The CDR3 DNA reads TGTGCCAGCAGCCCCACTTTGGGGGGTTTGGGAGGCTACACCTTC. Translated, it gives CASSPTLGGLGGYTF.

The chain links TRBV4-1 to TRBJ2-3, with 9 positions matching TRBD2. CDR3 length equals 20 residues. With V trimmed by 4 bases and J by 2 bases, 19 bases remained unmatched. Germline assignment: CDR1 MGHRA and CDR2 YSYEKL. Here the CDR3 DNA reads TGCGCCAGCAGCCCTTGGCCCCCACAGGCCCTAGCGGGAAACACAGATACGCAGTATTTT. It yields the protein CASSPWPPQALAGNTDTQYF.

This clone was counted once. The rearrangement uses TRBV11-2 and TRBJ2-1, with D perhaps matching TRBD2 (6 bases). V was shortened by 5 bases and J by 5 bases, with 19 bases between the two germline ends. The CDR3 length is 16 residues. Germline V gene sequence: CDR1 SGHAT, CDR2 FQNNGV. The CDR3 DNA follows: TGTGCCAGCAGCCCCTCATGGAGGGAGACAAACAATGAGCAGTTCTTC. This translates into CASSPSWRETNNEQFF.

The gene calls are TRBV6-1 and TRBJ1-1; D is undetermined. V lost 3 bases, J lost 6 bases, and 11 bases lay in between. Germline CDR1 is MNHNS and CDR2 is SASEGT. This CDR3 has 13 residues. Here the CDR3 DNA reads TGTGCCAGCAGTGATGTGGTGAGGGCTGAAGCTTTCTTT. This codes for CASSDVVRAEAFF.

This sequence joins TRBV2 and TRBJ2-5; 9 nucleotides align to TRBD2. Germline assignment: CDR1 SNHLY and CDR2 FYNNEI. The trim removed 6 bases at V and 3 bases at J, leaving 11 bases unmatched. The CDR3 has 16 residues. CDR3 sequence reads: CASRVALAGPKETQYF. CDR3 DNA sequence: TGTGCCAGCAGGGTAGCGCTAGCGGGGCCTAAAGAGACCCAGTACTTC.

For the CDR3, the DNA is TGTGCCAGCAGACAGGGGGCAGGCGGGGAGCTGTTTTTT. This encodes CASRQGAGGELFF. The chain is built from TRBV2 and TRBJ2-2; 9 nucleotides align to TRBD1. V dropped 6 bases and J dropped 7; count of bases not matched to a gene: 3. Per germline, CDR1 SNHLY and CDR2 FYNNEI. The CDR3 runs 13 residues.

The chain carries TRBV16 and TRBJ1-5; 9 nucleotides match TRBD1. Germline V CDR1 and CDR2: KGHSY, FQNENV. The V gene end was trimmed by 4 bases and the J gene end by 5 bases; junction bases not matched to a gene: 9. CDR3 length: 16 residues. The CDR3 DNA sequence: TGTGCCAGCAGCCCTAGTTCACAGGGGGCCTATCAGCCCCAGCATTTT. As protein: CASSPSSQGAYQPQHF.

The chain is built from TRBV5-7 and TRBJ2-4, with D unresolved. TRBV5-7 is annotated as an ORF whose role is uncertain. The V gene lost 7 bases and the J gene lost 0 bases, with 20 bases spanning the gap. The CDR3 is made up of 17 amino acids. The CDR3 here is CASALRAAALAKNIQYF. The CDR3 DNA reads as TGTGCCAGCGCGCTCCGGGCAGCCGCCCTAGCCAAAAACATTCAGTACTTC.

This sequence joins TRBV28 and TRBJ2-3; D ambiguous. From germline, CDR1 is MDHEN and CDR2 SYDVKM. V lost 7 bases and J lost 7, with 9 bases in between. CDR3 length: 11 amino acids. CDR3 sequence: CASTAGNTQYF. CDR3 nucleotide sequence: TGTGCCAGCACCGCAGGAAATACGCAGTATTTT.

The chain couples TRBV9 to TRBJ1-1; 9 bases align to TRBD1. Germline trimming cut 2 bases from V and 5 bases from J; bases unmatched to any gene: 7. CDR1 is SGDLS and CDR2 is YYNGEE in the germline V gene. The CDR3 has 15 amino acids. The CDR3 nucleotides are TGTGCCAGCAGCGTGGAACAGGGGGCGCGGACTGAAGCTTTCTTT. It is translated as CASSVEQGARTEAFF.

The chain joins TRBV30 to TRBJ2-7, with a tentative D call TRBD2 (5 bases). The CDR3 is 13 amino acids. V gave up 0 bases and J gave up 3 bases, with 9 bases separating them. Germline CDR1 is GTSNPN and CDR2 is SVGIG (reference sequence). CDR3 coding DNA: TGTGCCTGGAGTGTTGATGGAGGCTACGAGCAGTACTTC. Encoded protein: CAWSVDGGYEQYF.

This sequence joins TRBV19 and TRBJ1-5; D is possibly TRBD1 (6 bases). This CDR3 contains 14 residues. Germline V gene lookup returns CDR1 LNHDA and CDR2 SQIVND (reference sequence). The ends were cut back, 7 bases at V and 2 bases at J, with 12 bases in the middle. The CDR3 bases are TGTGCCAGTAATTTAGCAGGGGGCAATCAGCCCCAGCATTTT. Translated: CASNLAGGNQPQHF.

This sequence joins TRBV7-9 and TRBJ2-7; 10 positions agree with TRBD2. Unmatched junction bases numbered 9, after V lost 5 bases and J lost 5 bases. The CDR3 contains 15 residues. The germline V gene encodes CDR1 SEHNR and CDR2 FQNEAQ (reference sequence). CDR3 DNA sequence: TGTGCCAGCAGCCCTAGCGGGAGCATTCTGGACGAGCAGTACTTC. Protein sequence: CASSPSGSILDEQYF.

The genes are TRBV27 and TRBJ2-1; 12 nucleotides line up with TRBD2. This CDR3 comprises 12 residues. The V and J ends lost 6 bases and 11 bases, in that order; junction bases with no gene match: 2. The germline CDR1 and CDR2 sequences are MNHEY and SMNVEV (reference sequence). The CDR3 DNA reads TGTGCCAGCAGCCTAGCGGGAGGGAAGCAGTTCTTC. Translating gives CASSLAGGKQFF.

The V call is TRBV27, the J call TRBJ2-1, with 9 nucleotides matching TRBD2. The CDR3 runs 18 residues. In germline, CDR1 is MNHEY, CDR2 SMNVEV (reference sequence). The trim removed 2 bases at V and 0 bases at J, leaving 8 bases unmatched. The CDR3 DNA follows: TGTGCCAGCAGTTTAGGGGGGACGACTAGCGGCTCCTACAATGAGCAGTTCTTC. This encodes CASSLGGTTSGSYNEQFF.

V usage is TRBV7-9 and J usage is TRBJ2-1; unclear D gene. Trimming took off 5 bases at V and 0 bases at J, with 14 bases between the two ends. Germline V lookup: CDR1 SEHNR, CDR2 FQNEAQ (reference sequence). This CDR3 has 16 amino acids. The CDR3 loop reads CASSPPNSNSYNEQFF. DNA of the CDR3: TGTGCCAGCAGCCCCCCCAACTCGAACTCCTACAATGAGCAGTTCTTC. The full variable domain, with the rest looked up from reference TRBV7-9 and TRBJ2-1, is DTGVSQNPRHKITKRGQNVTFRCDPISEHNRLYWYRQTLGQGPEFLTYFQNEAQLEKSRLLSDRFSAERPKGSFSTLEIQRTEQGDSAMYLCASSPPNSNSYNEQFFGPGTRLTVL.

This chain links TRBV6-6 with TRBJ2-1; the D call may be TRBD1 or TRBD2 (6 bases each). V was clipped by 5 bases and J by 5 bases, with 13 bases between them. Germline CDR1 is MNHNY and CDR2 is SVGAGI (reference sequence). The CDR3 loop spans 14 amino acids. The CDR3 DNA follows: TGTGCCAGCAGTCTGGGGGGCCTGGACAATGAGCAGTTCTTC. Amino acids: CASSLGGLDNEQFF.

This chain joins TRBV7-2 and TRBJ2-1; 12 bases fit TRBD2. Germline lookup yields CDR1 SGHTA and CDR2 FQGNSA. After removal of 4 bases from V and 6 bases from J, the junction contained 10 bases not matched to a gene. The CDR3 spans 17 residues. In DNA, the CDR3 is TGTGCCAGCAGCTCTCCCTTGACTAGCGGGAGTTCCAATGAGCAGTTCTTC. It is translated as CASSSPLTSGSSNEQFF.